The following is a TCR beta chain sequence with its context. No antigen is known for it. These data originate in a study of beta chain features in type 1 diabetes. Findings of the study overall: There was a moderate but significant shortening of TCRB CDR3s in all four CD4+ subsets of Type 1 diabetes patients.

The CDR3 runs 18 residues. Germline-derived CDR1 and CDR2 are SGDLS and YYNGEE. V shed 3 bases, J shed 0 bases, and the junction held 7 bases outside the gene matches. Reverse transcribing all isolated RNA meant expressed TCRB transcripts were sequenced. The assay was immunoSEQ multiplex PCR, and TCRdb's table has in-frame clones only and misses some. Of almost 250,000 clones listed, around an eighth are singletons. Sequencing used naive CD4+ T cells from blood. The receptor's source is a middle-aged woman in good health. The chain employs TRBV9 and TRBJ2-6; the match to TRBD1 covers 9 bases. The CDR3 loop is CASSDQGQGHSGANVLTF. The DNA of the CDR3 is TGTGCCAGCAGCGACCAGGGACAGGGACACTCTGGGGCCAACGTCCTGACTTTC.